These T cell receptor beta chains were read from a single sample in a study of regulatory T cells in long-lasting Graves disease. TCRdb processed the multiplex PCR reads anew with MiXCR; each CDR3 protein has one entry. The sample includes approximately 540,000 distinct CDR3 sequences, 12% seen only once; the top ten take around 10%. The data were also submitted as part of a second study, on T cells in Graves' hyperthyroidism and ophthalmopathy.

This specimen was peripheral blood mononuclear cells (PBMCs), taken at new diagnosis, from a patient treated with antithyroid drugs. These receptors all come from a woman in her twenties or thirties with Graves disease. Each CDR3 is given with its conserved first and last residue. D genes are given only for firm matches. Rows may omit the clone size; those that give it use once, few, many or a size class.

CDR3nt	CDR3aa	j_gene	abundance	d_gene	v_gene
TGTGCCAGCAGTTTATCAGGGGGCATCCTTGCCTACGAGCAGTACTTC	CASSLSGGILAYEQYF	TRBJ2-7	many	TRBD1	TRBV28
TGTGCCAGCAGGGAAAACACCGGGGAGCTGTTTTTT	CASRENTGELFF	TRBJ2-2	many	-	TRBV6-1
TGCGCCAGCAGTAAGACCGGGACAGGGCCCAACGAGCAGTACTTC	CASSKTGTGPNEQYF	TRBJ2-7	many	TRBD1	TRBV10-2
TGCGCCAGCAGCCCTCTGACTAGCGGGAGCCGGGAGACCCAGTACTTC	CASSPLTSGSRETQYF	TRBJ2-5	-	TRBD2	TRBV5-1
TGTGCCAGCAGCTTAGTTGGCCCCAGCTATGGCTACACCTTC	CASSLVGPSYGYTF	TRBJ1-2	many	-	TRBV11-2
TGCGCCAGCAGACCCGGGACAGGGGTCGATACGCAGTATTTT	CASRPGTGVDTQYF	TRBJ2-3	-	TRBD1	TRBV10-1
TGTGCCAGCAGCGAAATCGGGAGGGTAGCCTACAATGAGCAGTTCTTC	CASSEIGRVAYNEQFF	TRBJ2-1	many	TRBD2	TRBV7-3
TGTGCCAGCACCTGGGGGCAGGTGGCAACTAATGAAAAACTGTTTTTT	CASTWGQVATNEKLFF	TRBJ1-4	many	-	TRBV7-9
TGTGCCAGCAAGACTGGAGCGAGCTCTGGGGCCAACGTCCTGACTTTC	CASKTGASSGANVLTF	TRBJ2-6	-	-	TRBV6-1
TGTGCCAGCAGTTCGGCACGATCCAAGTTCTTC	CASSSARSKFF	TRBJ2-1	many	-	TRBV28
TGTGCCAGCAGTTCCCTAGGACTAGCGGGAGACTACGAGCAGTACTTC	CASSSLGLAGDYEQYF	TRBJ2-7	few	TRBD2	TRBV6-2/TRBV6-3
TGTGCCAGCTCACCACTCACACGACAGAAGAACACTGAAGCTTTCTTT	CASSPLTRQKNTEAFF	TRBJ1-1	-	-	TRBV18
TGTGCCAGTGCCGGACAGACTAGCAATCAGCCCCAGCATTTT	CASAGQTSNQPQHF	TRBJ1-5	many	-	TRBV12-3/TRBV12-4
TGTGCCAGCAGCTTAGTGGTTAGCGGCATCACAGATACGCAGTATTTT	CASSLVVSGITDTQYF	TRBJ2-3	many	-	TRBV11-2
TGCAGTGCCCCCCCCGGGACAGGCCCTCAAGAGACCCAGTACTTC	CSAPPGTGPQETQYF	TRBJ2-5	-	TRBD1	TRBV20-1
TGTGCCAGCAGTTCCCGGGAGGGTACAGATACGCAGTATTTT	CASSSREGTDTQYF	TRBJ2-3	many	TRBD2	TRBV28
TGTGCCAGCAGTGAATTTGAAAAACTGTTTTTT	CASSEFEKLFF	TRBJ1-4	many	-	TRBV2
TGTGCCAGCTCACCGGGACAGGGGTTGAGTGTGGCTCGAGGACGGGAGACCCAGTACTTC	CASSPGQGLSVARGRETQYF	TRBJ2-5	few	TRBD1	TRBV18
TGTGCCAGCGGGGGTCGGACTAGCGGGAGGGCGCTGGAAGAGACCCAGTACTTC	CASGGRTSGRALEETQYF	TRBJ2-5	many	TRBD2	TRBV27
TGTGCCAGCAGCCTGGGACTAGCGGGAGCGCGTTACGAGCAGTACTTC	CASSLGLAGARYEQYF	TRBJ2-7	many	TRBD2	TRBV7-2